This T cell receptor beta chain was identified in a study of early T cells in non-severe SARS-CoV-2 infection (dated by TCRdb to the early 2020s). For the study in its entirety: TCR sequencing used bulk RNA from unsorted whole blood, so alpha and beta chains could not be paired. General conclusions and limits of the study: Matching against VDJdb was skewed toward anti-spike CD8 responses, likely underestimated virus-specific expansions, and missed private and CD4 specificities.

This clonotype was recorded a few times. No cognate antigen has been identified for it. The sample holds no much larger clone one base away, and base qualities are not on file. This was a case-control study nested in a cohort of healthcare workers in London, UK, who had nasopharyngeal swab PCR tests and blood samples taken every week. Healthcare workers were recruited between 23 and 31 March 2020, during the week of the UK lockdown, and were followed weekly for up to about 15 weeks. Libraries were built with 5' RACE. TCRdb records NextSeq 500 as the sequencer. The TCR library protocol attached unique molecular identifiers to individual cDNA molecules to correct for sequencing error and PCR bias. TCR alpha and beta chains were both sequenced, and the abundances of alpha and beta sequences in each sample were closely correlated with each other. As for the original processing: Decombinator V4 was used to annotate the V gene, J gene and CDR3 of the TCR sequences. TCRs were defined as expanded if a significant change between any two time points was detected under a Poisson model with p below 0.0001. TCR abundances were normalised to the total number of TCRs sequenced per sample and expressed as counts per million. MAIT TCRs were defined by TRAV1-2 paired with TRAJ12, TRAJ20 or TRAJ33, and iNKT TCRs by TRAV10 paired with TRAJ18. A search of VDJdb, accessed on 1 November 2021, was run for TCRs annotated to CMV, EBV and SARS-CoV-2, with TCRs annotated for multiple antigens excluded. TCRdb's own reprocessing of the public reads used fastp at Q25 and MiXCR and kept productive beta chains. Every CDR3 protein is listed once, alongside the most common genes and DNA of its rows. These V and J calls derive from TCRdb rather than the authors' analysis. Counted in this sample were over 80,000 distinct CDR3 sequences; approximately 12% of them appeared once. The ten largest clones represent approximately 4.4% of the sample.

The germline V end is reduced by 7 bases and the J end by 3 bases; junction bases left unmatched: 8. Reading from cysteine to phenylalanine, the CDR3 counts 14 amino acids. The retained sequence is limited to the CDR3, 42 bases, with the frame set at the first base. The germline V gene (reference sequence) provides CDR1 MNHEY and CDR2 SMNVEV. The sequence joins TRBV27 to TRBJ1-2, and 7 junction bases match TRBD1. The material sequenced was whole blood, taken at baseline. This TCR came from an adult who was a healthcare worker with PCR-confirmed SARS-CoV-2 infection or an uninfected control (not recorded which). The CDR3 corresponds to CASTRPGTDYGYTF. The nucleotides are TGTGCCAGCACCCGACCCGGGACAGACTATGGCTACACCTTC.